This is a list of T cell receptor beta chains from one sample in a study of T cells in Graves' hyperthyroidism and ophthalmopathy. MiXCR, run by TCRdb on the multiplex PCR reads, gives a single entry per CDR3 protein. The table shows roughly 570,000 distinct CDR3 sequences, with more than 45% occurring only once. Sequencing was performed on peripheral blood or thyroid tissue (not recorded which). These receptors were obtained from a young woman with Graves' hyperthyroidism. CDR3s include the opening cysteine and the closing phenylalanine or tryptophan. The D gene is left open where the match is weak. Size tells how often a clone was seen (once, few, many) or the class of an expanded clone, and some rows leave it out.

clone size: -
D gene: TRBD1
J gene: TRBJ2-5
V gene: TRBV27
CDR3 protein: CASSSRQGFQETQYF
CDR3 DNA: TGTGCCAGCAGTTCCCGACAGGGTTTTCAAGAGACCCAGTACTTC

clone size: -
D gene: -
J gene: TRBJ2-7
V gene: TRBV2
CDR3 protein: CAAWASSYEQYF
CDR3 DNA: TGTGCCGCTTGGGCCAGCTCCTACGAGCAGTACTTC

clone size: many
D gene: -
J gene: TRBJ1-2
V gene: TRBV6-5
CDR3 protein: CASSYGSSYGYTF
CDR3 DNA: TGTGCCAGCAGTTACGGCTCTAGTTATGGCTACACCTTC

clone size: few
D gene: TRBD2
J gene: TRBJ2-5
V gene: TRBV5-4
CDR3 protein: CASSLVYTGGGGTQYF
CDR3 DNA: TGTGCCAGCAGCTTGGTATATACGGGAGGTGGAGGGACCCAGTACTTC

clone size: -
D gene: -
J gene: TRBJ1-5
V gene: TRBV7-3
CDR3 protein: CASSPAGAYEHF
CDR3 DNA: TGTGCCAGCAGCCCAGCGGGAGCCTACGAGCATTTT

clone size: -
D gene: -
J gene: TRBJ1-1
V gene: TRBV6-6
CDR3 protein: CASSDLGLGPEAFF
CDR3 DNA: TGTGCCAGCAGTGACCTGGGCCTCGGGCCTGAAGCTTTCTTT

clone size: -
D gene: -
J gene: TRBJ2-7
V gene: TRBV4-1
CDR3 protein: CASSSDKGGYEQYF
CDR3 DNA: TGCGCCAGCAGCTCGGACAAGGGGGGCTACGAGCAGTACTTC

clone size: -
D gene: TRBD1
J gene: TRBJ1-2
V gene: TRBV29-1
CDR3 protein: CSVTGDYTF
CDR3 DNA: TGCAGCGTGACAGGGGACTACACCTTC

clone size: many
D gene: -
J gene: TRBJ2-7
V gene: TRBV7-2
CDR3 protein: CASSFTAYEQYF
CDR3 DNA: TGTGCCAGCAGCTTTACAGCCTACGAGCAGTACTTC

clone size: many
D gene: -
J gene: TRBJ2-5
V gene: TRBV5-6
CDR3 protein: CASSLIQGEETQYF
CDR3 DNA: TGTGCCAGCAGCTTGATACAGGGAGAAGAGACCCAGTACTTC

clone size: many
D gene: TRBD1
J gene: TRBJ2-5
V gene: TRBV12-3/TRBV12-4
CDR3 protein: CASTTRGQQETQYF
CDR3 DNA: TGTGCCAGCACGACGAGGGGGCAACAAGAGACCCAGTACTTC

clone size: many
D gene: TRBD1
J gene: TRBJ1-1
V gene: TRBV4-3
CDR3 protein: CASGWTGRTEAFF
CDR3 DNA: TGCGCCAGCGGATGGACAGGGAGGACTGAAGCTTTCTTT

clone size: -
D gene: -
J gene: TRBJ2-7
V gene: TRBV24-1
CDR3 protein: CATSGRGRDEQYF
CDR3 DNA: TGTGCCACCAGTGGGAGGGGGCGCGATGAGCAGTACTTC

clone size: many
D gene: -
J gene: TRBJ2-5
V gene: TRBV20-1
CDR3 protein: CSATETGALGTQYF
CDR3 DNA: TGCAGTGCTACTGAGACGGGGGCGTTGGGGACCCAGTACTTC

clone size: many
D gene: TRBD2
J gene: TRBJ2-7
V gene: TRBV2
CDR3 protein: CATAGTSDHYEQYF
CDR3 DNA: TGTGCCACCGCCGGGACTAGCGACCACTACGAGCAGTACTTC

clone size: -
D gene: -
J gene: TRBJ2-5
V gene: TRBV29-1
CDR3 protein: CSSPGGREGETQYF
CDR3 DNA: TGCAGCAGCCCGGGGGGCAGGGAGGGAGAGACCCAGTACTTC

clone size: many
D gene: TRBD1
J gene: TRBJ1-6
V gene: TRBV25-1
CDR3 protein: CASSDLGQGVDSPLHF
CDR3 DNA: TGTGCCAGCAGTGATTTGGGACAGGGTGTGGATTCACCCCTCCACTTT

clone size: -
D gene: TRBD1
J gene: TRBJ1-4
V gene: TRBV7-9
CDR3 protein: CASSSPGQPNEKLFF
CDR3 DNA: TGTGCCAGCAGCTCTCCGGGACAGCCGAATGAAAAACTGTTTTTT

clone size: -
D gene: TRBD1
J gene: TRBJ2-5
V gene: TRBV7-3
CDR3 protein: CAWQGSYRGRETQYF
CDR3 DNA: TGTGCCTGGCAGGGGAGTTACAGGGGCCGAGAGACTCAGTACTTC

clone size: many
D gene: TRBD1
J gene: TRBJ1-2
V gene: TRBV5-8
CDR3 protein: CASSNRQGPYTF
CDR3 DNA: TGTGCCAGCAGCAACAGACAGGGGCCCTACACCTTC

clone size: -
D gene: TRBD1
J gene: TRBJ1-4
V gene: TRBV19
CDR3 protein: CASEGTGNEKLFF
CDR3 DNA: TGTGCCAGTGAAGGGACAGGGAACGAAAAACTGTTTTTT

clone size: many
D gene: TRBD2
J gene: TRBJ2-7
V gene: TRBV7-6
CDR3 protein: CASSRTSGRAPHEQYF
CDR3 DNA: TGTGCCAGCAGCCGGACTAGCGGGAGGGCCCCCCACGAGCAGTACTTC

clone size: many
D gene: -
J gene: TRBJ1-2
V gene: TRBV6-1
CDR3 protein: CASSDHGGSGYGYTF
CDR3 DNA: TGTGCCAGCAGTGATCACGGGGGCTCGGGCTATGGCTACACCTTC

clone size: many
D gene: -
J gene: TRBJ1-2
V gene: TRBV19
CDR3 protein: CASKKPGLPYGYTF
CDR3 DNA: TGTGCCAGCAAGAAGCCGGGACTCCCCTATGGCTACACCTTC

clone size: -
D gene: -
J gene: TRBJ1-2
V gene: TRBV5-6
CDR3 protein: CASSPQQRALRVYGYTF
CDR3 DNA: TGTGCCAGCAGCCCACAACAGAGGGCCCTGAGGGTATATGGCTACACCTTC

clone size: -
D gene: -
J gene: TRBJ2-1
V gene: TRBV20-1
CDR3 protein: CSASRGAVRNEQFF
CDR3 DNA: TGCAGTGCTAGTAGGGGGGCCGTCAGGAATGAGCAGTTCTTC

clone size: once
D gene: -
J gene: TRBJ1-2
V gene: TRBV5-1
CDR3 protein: CASSLEEWSSYTF
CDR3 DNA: TGCGCCAGCAGCTTGGAGGAATGGTCGAGCTACACCTTC

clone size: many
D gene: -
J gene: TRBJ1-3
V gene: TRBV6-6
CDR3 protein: CASSYVRPSSGNTIYF
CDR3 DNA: TGTGCCAGCAGTTACGTGCGGCCTAGCTCTGGAAACACCATATATTTT

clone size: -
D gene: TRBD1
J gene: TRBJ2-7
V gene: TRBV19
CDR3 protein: CASSTPNGTGILDEQYF
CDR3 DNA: TGTGCCAGTAGTACCCCGAACGGGACAGGGATCCTTGACGAGCAGTACTTC

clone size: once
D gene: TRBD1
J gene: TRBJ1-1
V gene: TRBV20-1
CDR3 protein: CSAAGQLNTEAFF
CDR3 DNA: TGCAGTGCAGCGGGACAGCTGAACACTGAAGCTTTCTTT

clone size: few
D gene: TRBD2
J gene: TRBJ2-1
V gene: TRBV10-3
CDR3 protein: CAISPGTSGRHEQFF
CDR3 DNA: TGTGCCATCAGCCCTGGGACTAGCGGGAGACATGAGCAGTTCTTC

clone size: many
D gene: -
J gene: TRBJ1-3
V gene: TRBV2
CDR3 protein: CASSRQASGNTIYF
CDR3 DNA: TGTGCCAGCAGCCGGCAGGCTTCTGGAAACACCATATATTTT

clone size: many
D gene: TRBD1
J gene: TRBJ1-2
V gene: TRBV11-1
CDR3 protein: CASSFPGTDLYGYTF
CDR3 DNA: TGTGCCAGCAGCTTCCCAGGGACAGATCTCTATGGCTACACCTTC

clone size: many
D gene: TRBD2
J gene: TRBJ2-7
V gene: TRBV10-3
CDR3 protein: CAISESISGSSYEQYF
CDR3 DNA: TGTGCCATCAGTGAGTCCATTAGCGGGAGCTCCTACGAGCAGTACTTC

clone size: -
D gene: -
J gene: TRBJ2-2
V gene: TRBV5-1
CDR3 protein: CASSLEGTVAGELFF
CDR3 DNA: TGCGCCAGCAGCTTGGAGGGGACGGTGGCCGGGGAGCTGTTTTTT

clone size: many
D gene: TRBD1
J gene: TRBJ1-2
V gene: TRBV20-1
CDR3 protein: CSAGGTGTTNYGYTF
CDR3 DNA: TGCAGTGCCGGGGGGACAGGAACCACTAACTATGGCTACACCTTC

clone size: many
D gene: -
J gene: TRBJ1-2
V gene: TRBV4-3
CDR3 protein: CASSQFTFGYGYTF
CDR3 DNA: TGCGCCAGCAGCCAATTTACGTTTGGCTATGGCTACACCTTC

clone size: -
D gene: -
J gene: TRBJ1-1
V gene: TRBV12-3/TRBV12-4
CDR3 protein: CASSLIAGTEAFF
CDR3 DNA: TGTGCCAGCAGTTTGATCGCCGGGACTGAAGCTTTCTTT

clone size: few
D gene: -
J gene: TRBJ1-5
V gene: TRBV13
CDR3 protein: CASSKTRDQPQHF
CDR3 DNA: TGTGCCAGCAGTAAGACCCGGGATCAGCCCCAGCATTTT

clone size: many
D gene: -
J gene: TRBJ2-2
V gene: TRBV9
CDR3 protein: CASSVSGLNTGELFF
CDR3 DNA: TGTGCCAGCAGCGTGAGCGGGCTGAACACCGGGGAGCTGTTTTTT

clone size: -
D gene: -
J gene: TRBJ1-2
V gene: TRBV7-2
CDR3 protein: CASRVNGRLFGYTF
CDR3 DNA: TGTGCCAGCAGGGTGAACGGGAGGTTATTCGGCTACACCTTC

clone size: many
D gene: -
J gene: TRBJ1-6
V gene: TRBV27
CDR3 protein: CASSQAGFMSNSPLHF
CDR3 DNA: TGTGCCAGCAGCCAGGCAGGGTTTATGTCTAATTCACCCCTCCACTTT

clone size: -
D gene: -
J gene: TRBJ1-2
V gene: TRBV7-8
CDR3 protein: CASSLVYYGYTF
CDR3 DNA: TGTGCCAGCAGCTTAGTCTACTATGGCTACACCTTC

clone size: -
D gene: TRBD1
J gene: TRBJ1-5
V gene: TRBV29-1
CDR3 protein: CSVEERTGQSRQPQHF
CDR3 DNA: TGCAGCGTTGAAGAACGGACAGGGCAGTCAAGGCAGCCCCAGCATTTT

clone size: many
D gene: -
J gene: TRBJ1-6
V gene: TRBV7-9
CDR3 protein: CASSLASRGRNSPLHF
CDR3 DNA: TGTGCCAGCAGCTTAGCGTCCCGGGGACGGAATTCACCCCTCCACTTT

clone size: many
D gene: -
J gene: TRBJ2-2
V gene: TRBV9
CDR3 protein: CASTDSVARVAGELFF
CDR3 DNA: TGTGCCAGCACCGACTCGGTTGCCAGGGTTGCCGGGGAGCTGTTTTTT